Listed below are T cell receptor beta chains from one sample, sequenced in a study of Ad26.COV2.S vaccination and SARS-CoV-2 variants. Generated by immunoSEQ multiplex PCR, the TCRdb table keeps only in-frame clones and is missing some. The sample gives around 400,000 clones, 80% to 95% of which show up once; over 9% is in the top ten. Specimen: peripheral blood, collected in a trial of Ad26.COV2.S vaccine versus placebo. The receptors shown here come from a person between 18 and 65 years old who received the Ad26.COV2.S COVID-19 vaccine or a placebo. The CDR3 runs from the conserved cysteine through the conserved F or W.

v_gene	j_gene	CDR3aa
TRBV11-2	TRBJ2-5	CASSHRTSGRAPPQETQYF
TRBV6-1	TRBJ2-1	CASTEGRDRGYNEQFF
TRBV5-1	TRBJ1-5	CASSLSPNQPQHF
TRBV20-1	TRBJ2-1	CSASLVVDEQFF
TRBV6-1	TRBJ2-2	CASRRDRGKLFF
TRBV18	TRBJ2-1	CASSGWKGVLPNEQFF
TRBV11-2	TRBJ2-3	CASSLDLASGRADTQYF
TRBV7-8	TRBJ2-1	CASSLDVGMLNEQFF
TRBV7-8	TRBJ1-2	CASSERAHVNYGYTF
TRBV7-9	TRBJ1-2	CASSLGQGYGYTF
TRBV30	TRBJ1-3	CAWSTGRTIYF
TRBV14	TRBJ2-7	CASSQGVGRDYEQYF
TRBV30	TRBJ1-1	CAFVMGTEAFF
TRBV12-3/TRBV12-4	TRBJ2-7	CASSLAVLGQYF
TRBV15	TRBJ2-2	CATSRDLDYTGELFF
TRBV2	TRBJ2-3	CAGTGGAADTQYF
TRBV18	TRBJ2-2	CASSPGKQTGELFF
TRBV10-2	TRBJ1-2	CASSEQGTFYGYTF
TRBV30	TRBJ2-3	CAWSVLGGTDTQYF
TRBV30	TRBJ2-7	CAWSVNLADEQYF
TRBV5-1	TRBJ2-5	CASSWGKQETQYF
TRBV7-9	TRBJ2-7	CASTSDFGGQYF
TRBV19	TRBJ1-2	CASSIMSYGYTF
TRBV9	TRBJ1-4	CASSDGQGSWNEKLFF
TRBV30	TRBJ1-1	CAFNSPEAFF
TRBV27	TRBJ2-7	CATSSAGAPKQYF
TRBV6-5	TRBJ1-5	CASGGQPQHF
TRBV3-1/TRBV3-2	TRBJ2-7	CASRLAGSYEQYF
TRBV7-9	TRBJ1-1	CASSLSAGGETEAFF
TRBV18	TRBJ2-1	CASSPLGFGGYNEQFF
TRBV7-9	TRBJ2-7	CASSLGFGKEGYEQYF
TRBV7-9	TRBJ2-1	CASSASLEQFF
TRBV7-2	TRBJ2-1	CASSQQGSWYNEQFF
TRBV7-6	TRBJ2-5	CASSGGQGARETQYF
TRBV9	TRBJ2-5	CASSPQQRAETQYF
TRBV2	TRBJ2-1	CASSDRTTRRGANEQFF
TRBV18	TRBJ2-7	CASSPGWEQYF
TRBV7-9	TRBJ1-1	CASSLVTGNTEAFF
TRBV29-1	TRBJ1-5	CSARFRDSNQPQHF
TRBV30	TRBJ2-1	CAAQKSPGGNEQFF
TRBV7-2	TRBJ2-5	CASSSPQGAGETQYF